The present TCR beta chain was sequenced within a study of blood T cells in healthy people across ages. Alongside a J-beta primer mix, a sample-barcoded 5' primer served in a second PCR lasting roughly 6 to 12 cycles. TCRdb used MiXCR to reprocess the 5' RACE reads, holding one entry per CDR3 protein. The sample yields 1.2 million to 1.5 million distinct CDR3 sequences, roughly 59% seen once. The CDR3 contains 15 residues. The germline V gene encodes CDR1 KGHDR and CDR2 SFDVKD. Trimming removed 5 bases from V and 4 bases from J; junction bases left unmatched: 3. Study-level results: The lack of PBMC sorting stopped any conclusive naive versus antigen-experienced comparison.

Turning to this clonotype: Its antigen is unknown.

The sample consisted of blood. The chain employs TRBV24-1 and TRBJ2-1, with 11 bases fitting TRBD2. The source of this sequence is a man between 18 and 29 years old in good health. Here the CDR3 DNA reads TGTGCCACCAGTGCAGGGACTAGCGGATACAATGAGCAGTTCTTC. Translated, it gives CATSAGTSGYNEQFF.